One and the same sample provided the 9 T cell receptor beta chains below, sequenced in a study of metastatic and nonmetastatic thyroid tumors (dated by TCRdb to 2018 to 2020). The method behind the library was PCR. TCRdb records Illumina HiSeq 4000 as the sequencer. The public reads were reprocessed in TCRdb via fastp at Q25 and MiXCR, keeping in-frame beta chains. The sample profile shows around 20,000 clones; 21% of them were found once. The ten largest clones add up to approximately 15% of the sample. No patient had received any treatment before thyroid surgery. Sequenced material: tumor tissue. The receptors originated from a female donor with papillary thyroid cancer or a benign thyroid nodule (not recorded which). Some clones in this sample may be carry-over from other donors' samples.

The rearrangement joins TRBV4-2 to TRBJ2-7; D may correspond to TRBD1 or TRBD2 (5 bases each). Germline lookup yields CDR1 LGHNA and CDR2 YNFKEQ. CDR3 size: 12 residues. V shed 5 bases and J shed 4 bases, with 9 bases lying between them. CDR3 DNA sequence: TGTGCCAGCAGCTCCGGGGCTTACGAGCAGTACTTC. Its translation is CASSSGAYEQYF.

Regarding this clone: One base away lies a much larger clone, so this may be a sequencing read error. V gene TRBV28 combines with J gene TRBJ2-3; D tentatively reads TRBD1 or TRBD2 (7 bases each). CDR3 length: 16 residues. Looked up from germline, CDR1 is MDHEN and CDR2 is SYDVKM. The CDR3 region is CASNRAGQIFTDMQYF. Written as DNA, the CDR3 is TGTGCCAGCAACCGAGCGGGACAGATTTTCACAGATATGCAGTATTTT. Together with reference TRBV28 and TRBJ2-3, the CDR3 gives the full variable domain: DVKVTQSSRYLVKRTGEKVFLECVQDMDHENMFWYRQDPGLGLRLIYFSYDVKMKEKGDIPEGYSVSREKKERFSLILESASTNQTSMYLCASNRAGQIFTDMQYFGPGTRLTVL.

The chain combines TRBV27 with TRBJ2-1; 9 nucleotides line up with TRBD2. Per germline, CDR1 MNHEY and CDR2 SMNVEV (reference sequence). The CDR3 is 17 residues long. Losses at the gene ends were 5 bases for V and 8 bases for J; bases not matched to a gene: 16. The CDR3 is CASSPAAGRGGAYEQFF. CDR3 DNA sequence: TGTGCCAGCAGTCCGGCCGCCGGTCGCGGGGGGGCCTATGAGCAGTTCTTC.

This clone has just a few counts. The gene calls are TRBV11-2 and TRBJ1-1; D is uncertain. V lost 4 bases to trimming and J lost 8 bases, with 8 bases between them. Germline CDR1 is SGHAT and CDR2 is FQNNGV. The CDR3 is 11 amino acids. CDR3 protein: CASSSRTEAFF. The CDR3 DNA reads as TGTGCCAGCAGCTCGCGTACGGAAGCTTTCTTT.

V usage is TRBV20-1 and J usage is TRBJ2-5, with D perhaps matching TRBD2 (5 bases). The germline V gene encodes CDR1 DFQATT and CDR2 SNEGSKA (reference sequence). Trimming removed 1 base from V and 4 bases from J, with 19 bases in between. There are 16 residues in the CDR3. The CDR3 DNA reads as TGCAGTGCTAGAGGAGCGGTGGGCAGCCTGGGAGAGACCCAGTACTTC. This translates into CSARGAVGSLGETQYF.

Ten or more counts support this clone. The chain couples TRBV5-6 to TRBJ2-3; possibly TRBD2 for D (5 bases). CDR1 SGHDT and CDR2 YYEEEE come from the germline V gene. The CDR3 covers 15 residues. Trimming stripped 4 bases from V and 2 bases from J, with 14 bases between. The CDR3 region is CASSLPYGDTDTQYF. CDR3 sequence (DNA): TGTGCCAGCAGCCTACCCTACGGGGACACAGATACGCAGTATTTT.

In its sample, this clone was seen many times. This chain uses TRBV18 with TRBJ1-2, with D tentatively TRBD1 (5 bases). The V gene's germline CDR1 is KGHSH and CDR2 LQKENI. The V end lost 2 bases, the J end lost 14 bases, and 15 bases lay between the germline ends. The CDR3 runs 12 residues. In nucleotides, the CDR3 is TGTGCCAGCTCACCAGGCGGCGCAGGGCTGACCTTC. Its translation: CASSPGGAGLTF.

CDR3 amino acids: CASSPGTNSYEQYF. In DNA, the CDR3 is TGTGCCAGCAGCCCCGGGACCAACTCCTACGAGCAGTACTTC. This sequence joins TRBV11-2 and TRBJ2-7; D tentatively reads TRBD1 or TRBD2 (5 bases each). Trimming removed 5 bases at V and 0 bases at J, with 11 bases between. This CDR3 contains 14 residues. Germline V gene sequence: CDR1 SGHAT, CDR2 FQNNGV.

In its sample, this clone was seen many times. Just one base apart from a much larger clone, this may be a read error. V is TRBV6-6 and J is TRBJ2-1, with 9 positions matching TRBD2. The CDR3 contains 14 residues. CDR1 and CDR2 from the germline V gene are MNHNY and SVGAGI (reference sequence). The CDR3 region has the DNA TGCGCCAGCAGTTACGCGGGAGGGGACAATGAGCAGTTCTTC. Its protein product is CASSYAGGDNEQFF.